This T cell receptor (beta chain) was recovered during a study of shared clonotypes between healthy human individuals. Background on the study: Donors consisted of two women and a few men between 18 and 49.

Naive CD8 isolation took CD45RO-negative cells positively selected for CCR7 and excluded terminally differentiated effector memory CD45RA+ cells. Assay runs were performed at deep level. Data came from immunoSEQ multiplex PCR; TCRdb stores just in-frame clones and leaves some out. Among fewer than 1 million clones listed, about 96% were seen once. There are 13 residues in the CDR3. Germline assignment: CDR1 SGHTA and CDR2 FQGNSA. Between the trimmed V and J ends, which lost 2 bases and 13 bases, there was a span of 17 bases. The gene calls are TRBV7-2 and TRBJ2-5; D might be TRBD1 (6 bases). The sequenced material came from naive CD8+ T cells sorted from blood. This receptor was identified in a man in his thirties or forties in good health. This CDR3 is CASSLNLRTASYF. In DNA, the CDR3 is TGTGCCAGCAGCTTAAATTTAAGGACAGCCTCGTACTTC.